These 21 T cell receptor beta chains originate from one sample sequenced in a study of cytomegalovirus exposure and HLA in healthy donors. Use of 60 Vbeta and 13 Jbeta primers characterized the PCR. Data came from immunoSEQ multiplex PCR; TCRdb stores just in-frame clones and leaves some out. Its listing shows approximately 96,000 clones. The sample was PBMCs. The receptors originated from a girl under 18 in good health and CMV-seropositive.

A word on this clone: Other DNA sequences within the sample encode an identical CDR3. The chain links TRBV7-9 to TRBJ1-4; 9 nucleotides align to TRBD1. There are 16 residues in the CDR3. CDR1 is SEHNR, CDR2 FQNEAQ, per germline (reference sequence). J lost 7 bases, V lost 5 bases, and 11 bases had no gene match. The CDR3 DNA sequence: TGTGCCAGCAGCCAGGGACAGGGATCTTTTGGTGAAAAACTGTTTTTT. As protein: CASSQGQGSFGEKLFF.

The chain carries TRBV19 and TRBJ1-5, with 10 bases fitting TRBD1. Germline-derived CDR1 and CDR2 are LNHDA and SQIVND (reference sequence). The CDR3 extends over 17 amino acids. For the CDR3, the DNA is TGTGCAGTGCGAGCCGGGACAGGGGCGCCTAGCAATCAGCCCCAGCATTTT. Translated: CAVRAGTGAPSNQPQHF.

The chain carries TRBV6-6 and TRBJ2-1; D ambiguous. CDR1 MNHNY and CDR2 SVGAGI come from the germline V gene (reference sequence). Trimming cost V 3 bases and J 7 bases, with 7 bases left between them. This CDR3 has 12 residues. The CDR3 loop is CASSYVLNEQFF. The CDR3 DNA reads TGTGCCAGCAGTTATGTCCTGAATGAGCAGTTCTTC.

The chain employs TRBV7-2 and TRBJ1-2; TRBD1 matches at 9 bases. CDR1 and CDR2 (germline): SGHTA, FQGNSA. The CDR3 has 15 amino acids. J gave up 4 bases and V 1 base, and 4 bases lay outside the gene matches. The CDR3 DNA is TGTGCCAGCAGCTTAGAGCCACAGGGGGCCTATGGCTACACCTTC. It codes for CASSLEPQGAYGYTF.

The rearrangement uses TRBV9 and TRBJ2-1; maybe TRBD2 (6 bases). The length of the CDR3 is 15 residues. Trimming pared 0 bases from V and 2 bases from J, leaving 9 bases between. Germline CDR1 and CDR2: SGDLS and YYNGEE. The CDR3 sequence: CASSVAGGPYNEQFF. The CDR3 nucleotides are TGTGCCAGCAGCGTAGCCGGGGGTCCCTACAATGAGCAGTTCTTC.

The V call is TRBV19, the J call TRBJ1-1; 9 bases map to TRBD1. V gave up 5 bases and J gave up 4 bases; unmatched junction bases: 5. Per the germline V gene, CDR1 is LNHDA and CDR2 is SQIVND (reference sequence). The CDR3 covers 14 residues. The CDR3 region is CASSLGQGFTEAFF. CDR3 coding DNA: TGTGCCAGTAGTTTAGGACAGGGGTTCACTGAAGCTTTCTTT.

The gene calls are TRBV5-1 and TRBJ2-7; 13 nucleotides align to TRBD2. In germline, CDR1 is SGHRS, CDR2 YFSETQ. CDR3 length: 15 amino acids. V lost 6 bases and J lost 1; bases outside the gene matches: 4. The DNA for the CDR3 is TGCGCCAGCACCCAGGGACTAGCGGGATCCTACGAGCAGTACTTC. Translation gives CASTQGLAGSYEQYF.

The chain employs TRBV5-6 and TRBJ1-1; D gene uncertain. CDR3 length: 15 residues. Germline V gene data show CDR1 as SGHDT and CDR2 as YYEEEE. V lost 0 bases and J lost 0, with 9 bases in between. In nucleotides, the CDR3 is TGTGCCAGCAGCTTGGGTCCGGGAATGAACACTGAAGCTTTCTTT. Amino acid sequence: CASSLGPGMNTEAFF.

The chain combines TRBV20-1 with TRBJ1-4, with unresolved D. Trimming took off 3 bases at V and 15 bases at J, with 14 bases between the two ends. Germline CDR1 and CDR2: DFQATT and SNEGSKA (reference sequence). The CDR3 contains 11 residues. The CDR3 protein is CSASMGQAMFF. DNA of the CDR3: TGCAGTGCTAGTATGGGTCAGGCCATGTTTTTT.

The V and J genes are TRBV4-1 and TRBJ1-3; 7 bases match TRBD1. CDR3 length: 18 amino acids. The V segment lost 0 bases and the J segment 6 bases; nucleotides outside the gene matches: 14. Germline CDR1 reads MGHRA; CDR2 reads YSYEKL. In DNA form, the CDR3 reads TGCGCCAGCAGCCAAGATAGTGGGGGACAGCTATACGCAAACACCATATATTTT. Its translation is CASSQDSGGQLYANTIYF.

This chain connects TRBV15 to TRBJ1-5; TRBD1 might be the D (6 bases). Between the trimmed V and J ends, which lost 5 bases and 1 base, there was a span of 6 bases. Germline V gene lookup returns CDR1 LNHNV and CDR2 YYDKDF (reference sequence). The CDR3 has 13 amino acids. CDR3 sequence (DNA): TGTGCCACCAGCGGACAGAGCAATCAGCCCCAGCATTTT. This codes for CATSGQSNQPQHF.

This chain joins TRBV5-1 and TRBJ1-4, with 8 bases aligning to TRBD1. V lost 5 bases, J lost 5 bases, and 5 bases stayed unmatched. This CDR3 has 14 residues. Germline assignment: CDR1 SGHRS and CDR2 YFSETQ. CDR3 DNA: TGCGCCAGCAGTCCGACAGGGGTAAATGAAAAACTGTTTTTT. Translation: CASSPTGVNEKLFF.

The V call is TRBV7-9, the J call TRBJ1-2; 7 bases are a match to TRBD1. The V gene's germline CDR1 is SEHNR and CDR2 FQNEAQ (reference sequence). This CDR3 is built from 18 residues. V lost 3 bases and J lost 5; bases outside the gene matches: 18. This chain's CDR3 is CASSFTLRDRVDPYGYTF. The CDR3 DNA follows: TGTGCCAGCAGCTTCACGTTAAGAGACAGGGTAGACCCTTATGGCTACACCTTC.

CDR3 region: CASSEFRGGVDTQYF. The CDR3 region has the DNA TGTGCCAGCAGTGAATTTCGAGGGGGGGTGGATACGCAGTATTTT. The V gene is TRBV25-1, the J gene TRBJ2-3; tentative D call: TRBD2 (7 bases). The CDR3 loop spans 15 amino acids. V dropped 1 base and J dropped 6 bases, with 14 bases sitting between them. The V gene's germline CDR1 is MGHDK and CDR2 SYGVNS. Together with reference TRBV25-1 and TRBJ2-3, the CDR3 gives the full variable domain: EADIYQTPRYLVIGTGKKITLECSQTMGHDKMYWYQQDPGMELHLIHYSYGVNSTEKGDLSSESTVSRIRTEHFPLTLESARPSHTSQYLCASSEFRGGVDTQYFGPGTRLTVL.

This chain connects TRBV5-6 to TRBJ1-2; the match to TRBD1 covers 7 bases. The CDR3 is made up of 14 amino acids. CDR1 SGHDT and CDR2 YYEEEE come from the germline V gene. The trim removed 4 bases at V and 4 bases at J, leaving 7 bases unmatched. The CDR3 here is CASSPPGTVYGYTF. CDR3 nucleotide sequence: TGTGCCAGCAGCCCACCGGGGACAGTCTATGGCTACACCTTC.

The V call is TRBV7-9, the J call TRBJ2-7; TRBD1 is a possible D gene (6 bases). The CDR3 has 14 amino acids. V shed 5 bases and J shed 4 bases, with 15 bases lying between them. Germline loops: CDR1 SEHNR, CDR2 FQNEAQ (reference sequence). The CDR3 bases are TGTGCCAGCAGCCGCTCCGGGACACTGTACGAGCAGTACGTC. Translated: CASSRSGTLYEQYV.

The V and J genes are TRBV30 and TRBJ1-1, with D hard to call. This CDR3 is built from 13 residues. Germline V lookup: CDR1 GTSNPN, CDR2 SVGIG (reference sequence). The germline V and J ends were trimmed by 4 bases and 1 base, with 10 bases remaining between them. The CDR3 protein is CAWKVGQNTEAFF. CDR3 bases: TGTGCCTGGAAAGTCGGTCAGAACACTGAAGCTTTCTTT.

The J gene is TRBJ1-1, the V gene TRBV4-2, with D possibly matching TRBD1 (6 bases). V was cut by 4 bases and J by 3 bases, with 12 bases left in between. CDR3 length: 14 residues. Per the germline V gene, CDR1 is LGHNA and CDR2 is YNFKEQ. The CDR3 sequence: CASSRNWGHTEAFF. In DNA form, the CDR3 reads TGTGCCAGCAGCCGCAACTGGGGGCACACTGAAGCTTTCTTT.

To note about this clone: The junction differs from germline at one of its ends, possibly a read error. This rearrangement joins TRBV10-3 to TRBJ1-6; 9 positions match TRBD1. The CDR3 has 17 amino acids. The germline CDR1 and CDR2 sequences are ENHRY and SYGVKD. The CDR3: CAISPGTGSSYNSHLHF. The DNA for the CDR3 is TGTGCCATCAGTCCCGGGACAGGGAGCTCCTATAATTCACACCTCCACTTT.

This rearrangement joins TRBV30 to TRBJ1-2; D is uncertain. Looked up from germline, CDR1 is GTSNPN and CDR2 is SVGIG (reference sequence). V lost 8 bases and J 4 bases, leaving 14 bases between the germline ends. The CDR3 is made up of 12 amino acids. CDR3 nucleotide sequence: TGTGCCACGGACTCATTCGTCTATGGCTACACCTTC. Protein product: CATDSFVYGYTF.

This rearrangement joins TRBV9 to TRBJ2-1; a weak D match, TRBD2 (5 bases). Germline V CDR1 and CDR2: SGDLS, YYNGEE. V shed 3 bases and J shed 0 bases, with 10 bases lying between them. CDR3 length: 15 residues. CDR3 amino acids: CASSGGLGSYNEQFF. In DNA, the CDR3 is TGTGCCAGCAGCGGCGGACTTGGCTCCTACAATGAGCAGTTCTTC.